The rows below give T cell receptor beta chains drawn from one sample of a study of post-analysis software for immune sequencing data. MiXCR, run by TCRdb on the PCR reads, gives a single entry per CDR3 protein. The sample carries hundreds of thousands of distinct CDR3 sequences, roughly 27% recorded once. What was sequenced was blood. These receptors were taken from a girl aged 5-17 years with multiple sclerosis. Each CDR3 is given without its conserved first and last residue.

v_call	j_call	cdr3_aa
TRBV20-1	TRBJ2-5	SASLETQY
TRBV27	TRBJ2-3	ASKAWDGDTDTQY
TRBV12-3/TRBV12-4	TRBJ2-6	ASRPTDPGANVLT
TRBV20-1	TRBJ2-7	SARDGTSGNRYEQY
TRBV20-1	TRBJ1-5	SASGRRGIPINRPQH
TRBV6-2/TRBV6-3	NA	ASSYSSGTIETQY
TRBV12-3/TRBV12-4	TRBJ2-2	ASSITGSTGELF
TRBV7-2	TRBJ1-1	ASSALEAVGEAF
TRBV18	TRBJ2-5	ASSDRPGREETQY
TRBV20-1	TRBJ2-5	SALESGDETQY
TRBV20-1	TRBJ2-5	SARGTSGREETQY
TRBV20-1	TRBJ1-5	SAETGGRYQPQH
TRBV20-1	TRBJ1-2	SVQGQPNGYT
TRBV6-2/TRBV6-3	TRBJ1-2	ASSYRMYGYT
TRBV12-3/TRBV12-4	TRBJ2-3	ASSLRQGARSDTQY
TRBV20-1	TRBJ2-1	SARGGGGAGRYNEQF
TRBV6-1	TRBJ2-4	ASSVTTSGRALSKNVQY
TRBV6-6	TRBJ2-7	ASGVGTASYEQY
TRBV29-1	TRBJ1-5	SVDGDGNQPQH
TRBV28	TRBJ1-2	ASSLNGQVGYGYT
TRBV10-2	TRBJ2-4	ASSAILAKNIQY
TRBV2	TRBJ2-1	ASPGTSGVFNYNEQF
TRBV6-5	TRBJ2-1	ASSYAQDEQF
TRBV10-3	TRBJ2-3	AVSESPEDTQY
TRBV12-3/TRBV12-4	TRBJ1-1	ASSYGQVEAF
TRBV6-2/TRBV6-3	TRBJ1-6	ASRHSDRTYNSPLH
TRBV4-2	TRBJ1-5	ASSQEGRVHQPQH
TRBV4-1	TRBJ1-1	ASSHNRVAF
TRBV5-1	TRBJ2-5	ASSALGTGQETQY
TRBV5-1	TRBJ2-5	ASSSTLADQETQY
TRBV7-2	TRBJ2-5	ASSLADRPQETQY
TRBV5-5	TRBJ2-7	ASSARDYTYEQY
TRBV4-3	TRBJ2-7	ASSQDSGLAGLYEQY
TRBV6-5	TRBJ2-1	ASMAGGIYNEQF
TRBV12-3/TRBV12-4	TRBJ2-6	ASTIGVTGANVLT
TRBV10-3	TRBJ2-4	AISELGQGRDIQY
TRBV3-1	TRBJ2-5	ASNQVTTAQKETQY
TRBV2	TRBJ2-2	ASSGVGSGTGELF
TRBV12-3/TRBV12-4	TRBJ1-5	ASSFTGTLRGQPQH
TRBV6-5	TRBJ2-5	ASSSPGQGAGETQY
TRBV5-1	NA	ASSLAPSGGAAVETQY
TRBV5-1	TRBJ2-3	ASSLGGRASGDYTDTQY
TRBV18	TRBJ1-1	ASSPQGTPTEAF
TRBV4-3	TRBJ2-7	ASSPSPREFIEQY
TRBV29-1	TRBJ1-2	SVARKWTGDNYGYT
TRBV6-6	TRBJ2-4	ASSYWTGDGAKNIQY
TRBV6-1	TRBJ2-3	ASFTGATGDTQY
TRBV6-4	TRBJ2-5	ASSDTSGGQETQY
TRBV3-1	TRBJ2-4	ASSAPALNIQY
TRBV4-1	TRBJ2-1	ASSQTSGGAYEQF
TRBV20-1	TRBJ2-7	SAVKQGMEQY
TRBV29-1	TRBJ1-1	SVGGLGTEAF
TRBV20-1	TRBJ2-3	SARQSGGTDTQY
TRBV20-1	TRBJ2-3	SATGARTTDTQY
TRBV15	TRBJ2-1	ATSRLAGVGNEQF
TRBV6-6	TRBJ2-3	ASSYSGRGAVADTQY
TRBV20-1	TRBJ2-1	SAKQGPRGEQF
TRBV7-9	TRBJ1-5	ASSFGSEAQH
TRBV29-1	TRBJ1-2	SVRRDRYGYT
TRBV15	TRBJ1-1	ATSTTRVQGTEAF